These 26 T cell receptor beta chains were all obtained from the same sample, sequenced in a study of CD8+ T cells in alopecia areata. The authors extracted RNA and reverse transcribed it into cDNA as the sequencing template. Produced via immunoSEQ multiplex PCR; TCRdb's table is partial and in-frame only. The sample contains 120,000 or so clones, roughly 54% of which appear only once. The input for sequencing was CD4+ T cells sorted from blood, taken at week 0. All receptors come from a human donor with alopecia areata.

This clone was seen only a few times. The CDR3 region has the DNA TGTGCCAGCAGTGTAACAGGGGTCTATGGCTACACCTTC. As protein: CASSVTGVYGYTF. The chain uses TRBV6-1 and TRBJ1-2; 7 nucleotides agree with TRBD1. The germline CDR1 and CDR2 sequences are MNHNS and SASEGT. The CDR3 has 13 amino acids. The V and J ends lost 4 bases and 4 bases, in that order; junction bases with no gene match: 3.

This clone occurred a few times. The rearrangement uses TRBV4-1 and TRBJ2-1, with D tentatively TRBD1 (6 bases). Trimming left V 6 bases short and J 9 bases short, with 21 bases between. In germline, CDR1 is MGHRA, CDR2 YSYEKL. This CDR3 has 15 amino acids. DNA of the CDR3: TGCGCCAGCAGTCGGACCCGGGACACAGGGCTTGAGCAGTTCTTC. Protein sequence: CASSRTRDTGLEQFF.

The chain has TRBV29-1 and TRBJ1-5; D is perhaps TRBD1 (6 bases). Germline V gene lookup returns CDR1 SQVTM and CDR2 ANQGSEA. V lost 5 bases and J 5 bases, leaving 16 bases between the germline ends. This CDR3 has 14 residues. The CDR3 spells CSVSSGGRDQPQHF. The CDR3 nucleotides are TGCAGCGTTAGCTCCGGGGGGCGGGATCAGCCCCAGCATTTT.

The chain is built from TRBV29-1 and TRBJ1-1; 7 bases align to TRBD1. CDR1 and CDR2 (germline): SQVTM, ANQGSEA. Trimming removed 7 bases from V and 7 bases from J; junction bases left unmatched: 12. The length of the CDR3 is 13 residues. The CDR3 bases are TGCAGCGCCACAACCTCAGGGGGTAATGAAGCTTTCTTT. Protein product: CSATTSGGNEAFF.

With regard to this clone: Other nucleotide sequences in the sample specify the same CDR3. V usage is TRBV5-1 and J usage is TRBJ1-4; 9 bases agree with TRBD1. Unmatched junction bases numbered 0, after V lost 1 base and J lost 8 bases. Germline V gives CDR1 SGHRS, CDR2 YFSETQ. The CDR3 contains 13 residues. CDR3 in amino acids: CASSLTGGEKLFF. The CDR3 DNA reads TGCGCCAGCAGCTTGACAGGGGGCGAAAAACTGTTTTTT.

The chain recombines TRBV2 with TRBJ2-2, with no clear D. Deletions cut 6 bases from V and 2 bases from J, with 4 bases between. The CDR3 is made up of 12 amino acids. Per germline, CDR1 SNHLY and CDR2 FYNNEI. For the CDR3, the DNA is TGTGCCAGCAGGAAAAACACCGGGGAGCTGTTTTTT. It translates to CASRKNTGELFF.

The chain employs TRBV7-9 and TRBJ2-1, with 9 bases fitting TRBD2. With 3 bases clipped from V and 5 bases from J, the junction kept 2 bases outside the gene matches. The CDR3 is made up of 14 amino acids. The germline V gene has CDR1 SEHNR and CDR2 FQNEAQ (reference sequence). In nucleotides, the CDR3 is TGTGCCAGCAGCTTCCCTAGCGGGAACAATGAGCAGTTCTTC. It codes for CASSFPSGNNEQFF.

CDR3 in amino acids: CASSLRLGSEAFF. The CDR3 nucleotides are TGTGCCAGCAGCTTACGATTGGGGTCTGAAGCTTTCTTT. The V gene is TRBV7-8, the J gene TRBJ1-1, with unresolved D. Germline CDR1 reads SGHVS; CDR2 reads FQNEAQ. V lost 2 bases, J lost 6 bases, and 10 bases lay in between. CDR3 length equals 13 residues.

The chain carries TRBV2 and TRBJ2-7; D may be TRBD2 (6 bases). Trimming took 6 bases from V and 3 from J, leaving 9 bases between them. This CDR3 has 12 residues. CDR1 SNHLY and CDR2 FYNNEI come from the germline V gene. CDR3 region: CASRGLNYEQYF. CDR3 bases: TGTGCCAGCAGGGGACTGAACTACGAGCAGTACTTC. The full variable domain, rest sourced from reference TRBV2 and TRBJ2-7, is EPEVTQTPSHQVTQMGQEVILRCVPISNHLYFYWYRQILGQKVEFLVSFYNNEISEKSEIFDDQFSVERPDGSNFTLKIRSTKLEDSAMYFCASRGLNYEQYFGPGTRLTVT.

The gene calls are TRBV19 and TRBJ2-7; D is perhaps TRBD2 (5 bases). V was shortened by 5 bases and J by 6 bases, with 20 bases between the two germline ends. The CDR3 runs to 15 residues. From germline, CDR1 is LNHDA and CDR2 SQIVND (reference sequence). The CDR3 reads CASSANPGPGGEQYF. As DNA, the CDR3 is TGTGCCAGTAGTGCCAACCCGGGCCCAGGAGGCGAGCAGTACTTC. The variable domain in full, completed from reference TRBV19 and TRBJ2-7, reads DGGITQSPKYLFRKEGQNVTLSCEQNLNHDAMYWYRQDPGQGLRLIYYSQIVNDFQKGDIAEGYSVSREKKESFPLTVTSAQKNPTAFYLCASSANPGPGGEQYFGPGTRLTVT.

The rearrangement uses TRBV19 and TRBJ1-1, with D possibly being TRBD1 (6 bases). Trimming shortened V by 3 bases and J by 4 bases, and 15 bases separated the two germline ends. Germline V gene data show CDR1 as LNHDA and CDR2 as SQIVND (reference sequence). The CDR3 is made up of 15 amino acids. In nucleotides, the CDR3 is TGTGCCAGTAGTATCCTTGGGGGGGCGACCACTGAAGCTTTCTTT. It codes for CASSILGGATTEAFF.

This clone was observed a handful of times. The chain recombines TRBV7-2 with TRBJ1-2; weak D call: TRBD1 (5 bases). The CDR3 loop spans 15 amino acids. Germline CDR1 reads SGHTA; CDR2 reads FQGNSA. The germline V and J ends were trimmed by 2 bases and 1 base, with 11 bases remaining between them. CDR3 region: CASSLPGQVNYGYTF. In DNA, the CDR3 is TGTGCCAGCAGCTTACCAGGACAAGTTAACTATGGCTACACCTTC.

This clone was seen just once. The chain couples TRBV5-1 to TRBJ1-1; TRBD1 is a possible D gene (6 bases). V was clipped by 3 bases and J by 0 bases, with 15 bases between them. Germline CDR1 is SGHRS and CDR2 is YFSETQ. The CDR3 consists of 16 residues. The chain's CDR3 is CASSSFRTGLNTEAFF. DNA for the CDR3: TGCGCCAGCAGCTCCTTCCGAACAGGGCTGAACACTGAAGCTTTCTTT.

This rearrangement joins TRBV30 to TRBJ1-1; D gene uncertain. The ends were cut back, 3 bases at V and 1 base at J, with 6 bases in the middle. CDR3 length equals 12 residues. Germline values: CDR1 GTSNPN, CDR2 SVGIG (reference sequence). The CDR3 loop reads CAWRAANTEAFF. CDR3 sequence (DNA): TGTGCCTGGAGGGCAGCGAACACTGAAGCTTTCTTT.

This clone was observed a handful of times. CDR3 amino acids: CASSTLAGEQYF. CDR3 nucleotide sequence: TGTGCCAGTAGTACCCTAGCGGGGGAGCAGTACTTC. This chain links TRBV19 with TRBJ2-7; 9 bases fit TRBD2. The V segment lost 4 bases and the J segment 7 bases; nucleotides outside the gene matches: 2. Germline V gene sequence: CDR1 LNHDA, CDR2 SQIVND (reference sequence). The CDR3 runs to 12 residues.

As for this clone: Other DNA sequences within the sample encode an identical CDR3. V and J are TRBV4-1 and TRBJ1-1; 7 nucleotides align to TRBD1. Trimming took 0 bases from V and 3 from J; bases not matched to a gene: 4. The CDR3 loop spans 15 amino acids. Germline CDR1 MGHRA, CDR2 YSYEKL. This CDR3 reads CASSQEDRDDTEAFF. The DNA for the CDR3 is TGCGCCAGCAGCCAAGAAGACAGGGACGACACTGAAGCTTTCTTT.

The rearrangement links TRBV30 to TRBJ2-2; D not certain. The CDR3 loop spans 12 amino acids. V lost 4 bases to trimming and J lost 6 bases, with 9 bases between them. Germline CDR1 is GTSNPN and CDR2 is SVGIG (reference sequence). Written as DNA, the CDR3 is TGTGCCTGGAATTGGGGATCCGGGGAGCTGTTTTTT. As protein: CAWNWGSGELFF. Using reference TRBV30 and TRBJ2-2 for the parts outside the CDR3, the full variable domain is SQTIHQWPATLVQPVGSPLSLECTVEGTSNPNLYWYRQAAGRGLQLLFYSVGIGQISSEVPQNLSASRPQDRQFILSSKKLLLSDSGFYLCAWNWGSGELFFGEGSRLTVL.

The gene calls are TRBV29-1 and TRBJ2-5; 12 nucleotides match TRBD2. The CDR3 consists of 15 residues. V gave up 6 bases and J gave up 0 bases; unmatched junction bases: 5. The germline gives CDR1 SQVTM, CDR2 ANQGSEA. CDR3 region: CSVGLAGYNQETQYF. Here the CDR3 DNA reads TGCAGCGTAGGACTAGCGGGGTATAACCAAGAGACCCAGTACTTC. Full variable domain (outside the CDR3, taken from reference TRBV29-1 and TRBJ2-5): SAVISQKPSRDICQRGTSLTIQCQVDSQVTMMFWYRQQPGQSLTLIATANQGSEATYESGFVIDKFPISRPNLTFSTLTVSNMSPEDSSIYLCSVGLAGYNQETQYFGPGTRLLVL.

V gene TRBV7-6 combines with J gene TRBJ1-2; D unclear. Between the trimmed V and J ends, which lost 4 bases and 8 bases, there was a span of 17 bases. From germline, CDR1 is SGHVS and CDR2 FNYEAQ. This CDR3 region has 14 residues. The CDR3 bases are TGTGCCAGCAGCTCAGAAGATGGTGGAGGCGGCTACACCTTC. Translated, it gives CASSSEDGGGGYTF.

The chain joins TRBV18 to TRBJ1-5, with D uncertain. CDR1 KGHSH and CDR2 LQKENI come from the germline V gene. The CDR3 runs to 15 residues. V lost 5 bases and J 0 bases, leaving 11 bases between the germline ends. CDR3 nucleotide sequence: TGTGCCAGCTCAATATCTACAGATAGCAATCAGCCCCAGCATTTT. This encodes CASSISTDSNQPQHF.

This clone has a handful of counts. The chain recombines TRBV5-4 with TRBJ2-1; TRBD2 agrees at 10 bases. In germline, CDR1 is SGHNT, CDR2 YYREEE (reference sequence). There are 16 residues in the CDR3. V lost 4 bases to trimming and J lost 6 bases; unmatched junction nucleotides: 10. CDR3 sequence reads: CASSAELAGVSNEQFF. Written as DNA, the CDR3 is TGTGCCAGCAGCGCAGAGCTAGCGGGGGTTAGCAATGAGCAGTTCTTC.

This chain joins TRBV5-6 and TRBJ2-7; D not resolved. Trimming cost V 4 bases and J 4 bases, with 9 bases left between them. Germline V lookup: CDR1 SGHDT, CDR2 YYEEEE. CDR3 size: 12 residues. The CDR3 DNA reads as TGTGCCAGCAGCCGGACGGAGTACGAGCAGTACTTC. It specifies CASSRTEYEQYF.

The chain links TRBV28 to TRBJ2-7, with D possibly TRBD1 on 5 matching bases. Per the germline V gene, CDR1 is MDHEN and CDR2 is SYDVKM. The CDR3 spans 13 residues. V lost 7 bases and J lost 1, with 11 bases in between. CDR3 bases: TGTGCCAGCAAAACAGGCCTTTCCTACGAGCAGTACTTC. Encoded protein: CASKTGLSYEQYF.

The rearrangement joins TRBV4-1 to TRBJ2-1; 7 positions match TRBD2. The germline gives CDR1 MGHRA, CDR2 YSYEKL. The trim removed 0 bases at V and 6 bases at J, leaving 8 bases unmatched. This CDR3 spans 16 amino acids. DNA for the CDR3: TGCGCCAGCAGCCAAGATCGAGGGTGGGGGGGCAATGAGCAGTTCTTC. It specifies CASSQDRGWGGNEQFF.

The rearrangement uses TRBV9 and TRBJ1-2; D remains unclear. V gave up 3 bases and J gave up 2 bases, with 2 bases separating them. Per germline, CDR1 SGDLS and CDR2 YYNGEE. This CDR3 has 11 residues. The CDR3 region is CASSGNYGYTF. The CDR3 bases are TGTGCCAGCAGCGGCAACTATGGCTACACCTTC.

This clone was seen once. V gene TRBV7-6 combines with J gene TRBJ2-5, with 14 bases lining up with TRBD2. V lost 2 bases to trimming and J lost 3 bases; unmatched junction nucleotides: 5. Germline CDR1 reads SGHVS; CDR2 reads FNYEAQ. This CDR3 spans 17 amino acids. The CDR3 protein is CASSLRGLAGGEETQYF. For the CDR3, the DNA is TGTGCCAGCAGCTTACGAGGACTAGCGGGAGGCGAAGAGACCCAGTACTTC.